The text below deals with one TCR beta chain. Only in-frame clones appear in the TCRdb table, and some are missing; sequencing was by immunoSEQ multiplex PCR. The sample has about 12,000 clones, roughly 95% seen once. This record comes from a study of technical replicates of blood from several donors. CDR1 is KGHSH and CDR2 is LQKENI in the germline V gene. The CDR3 is 15 residues long. Trimming cost V 1 base and J 4 bases, with 13 bases left between them. The rearrangement joins TRBV18 to TRBJ1-1; no clear D gene. This clonotype was obtained from a human donor in good health. The sample consisted of PBMCs. The CDR3 spells CASSPRVEDSTEAFF. CDR3 bases: TGTGCCAGCTCACCACGGGTCGAGGATTCCACTGAAGCTTTCTTT.